These 7 T cell receptor beta chains share one sample of origin, sequenced in a study of CD8+CD57+ T cells in acquired aplastic anemia. TCR beta VDJ and CDR3 profiles were obtained from a genomic DNA template. Each CDR3 protein is one row after TCRdb ran MiXCR on the reads. Among 65,000 to 85,000 distinct CDR3 sequences listed, around 50% were seen once. Sequenced sample: sorted CD4+, CD8+, or CD8+CD57+ T cells (not recorded which) from PBMCs. Every receptor here comes from a human donor in good health, serving as a control.

A word on this clonotype: A junction end diverges from the germline sequence, so it may reflect a read error. The rearrangement joins TRBV5-6 to TRBJ1-4; 7 positions agree with TRBD1. The CDR3 is 15 amino acids. Germline lookup yields CDR1 SGHDT and CDR2 YYEEEE. CDR3 coding DNA: TGCGCCAGCAGCCAGGGACAGTACCAGAATGAAAAACTGTTTTTT. Encoded protein: CASSQGQYQNEKLFF.

The chain employs TRBV19 and TRBJ2-1; 10 nucleotides line up with TRBD2. The V gene end was trimmed by 10 bases and the J gene end by 6 bases; junction bases not matched to a gene: 12. Germline CDR1 reads LNHDA; CDR2 reads SQIVND (reference sequence). The CDR3 sequence is 15 residues long. The CDR3: CATRLAGGRSNEQFF. CDR3 DNA: TGTGCCACACGATTAGCGGGAGGTAGGAGCAATGAGCAGTTCTTC.

This clonotype was picked up many times. The chain recombines TRBV27 with TRBJ1-6; perhaps TRBD1 as D (6 bases). This CDR3 contains 14 residues. V was pared by 3 bases and J by 7 bases, with 10 bases between. The germline V gene encodes CDR1 MNHEY and CDR2 SMNVEV (reference sequence). As DNA, the CDR3 is TGTGCCAGCAGTTTCCAGGGGCCAAATTCACCCCTCCACTTT. Translation gives CASSFQGPNSPLHF.

The J gene is TRBJ2-5, the V gene TRBV7-9; 10 bases match TRBD1. Losses at the gene ends were 5 bases for V and 5 bases for J; bases not matched to a gene: 8. This CDR3 has 15 residues. CDR1 and CDR2 from the germline V gene are SEHNR and FQNEAQ (reference sequence). The CDR3 DNA is TGTGCCAGCAGCCGACAGACAGGGGGCGGGGAGACCCAGTACTTC. Its translation: CASSRQTGGGETQYF.

This clonotype was counted only a few times. This chain links TRBV11-1 with TRBJ1-2; no definite D call. Germline V gene data show CDR1 as SGHAT and CDR2 as FQDESV (reference sequence). The CDR3 spans 19 residues. Trimming left V 3 bases short and J 0 bases short, with 23 bases between. CDR3 DNA sequence: TGTGCCAGCAGCTTGGGTTTTGTGCAAACACGAAAGCCTAACTATGGCTACACCTTC. Amino acid sequence: CASSLGFVQTRKPNYGYTF.

V and J are TRBV4-3 and TRBJ2-7; D is uncertain. V gave up 0 bases and J gave up 6 bases, with 9 bases separating them. The CDR3 contains 13 residues. Per the germline V gene, CDR1 is LGHNA and CDR2 is YSLEER. The chain's CDR3 is CASSQDIIREQYF. The CDR3 coding sequence is TGCGCCAGCAGCCAAGATATCATCCGCGAGCAGTACTTC.

There are many counts of this clonotype. V usage is TRBV5-1 and J usage is TRBJ1-4; TRBD1 might be the D (5 bases). The germline gives CDR1 SGHRS, CDR2 YFSETQ. With 0 bases removed from V and 10 bases from J, the gap between germline ends came to 16 bases. The CDR3 length is 15 residues. The DNA for the CDR3 is TGCGCCAGCAGCTTGGTGGGGTGGGGCCCCAGAAAACTGTTTTTT. This gives the protein CASSLVGWGPRKLFF.